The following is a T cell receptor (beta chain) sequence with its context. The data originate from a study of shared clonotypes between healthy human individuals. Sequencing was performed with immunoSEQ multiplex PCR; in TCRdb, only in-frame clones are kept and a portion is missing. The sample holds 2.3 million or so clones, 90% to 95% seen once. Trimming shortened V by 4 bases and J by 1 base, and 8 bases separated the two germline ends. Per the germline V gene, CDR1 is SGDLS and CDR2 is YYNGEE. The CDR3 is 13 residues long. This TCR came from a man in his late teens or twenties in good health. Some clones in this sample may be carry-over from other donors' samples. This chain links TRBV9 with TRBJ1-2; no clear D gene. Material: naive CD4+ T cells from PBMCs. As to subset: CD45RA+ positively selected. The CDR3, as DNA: TGTGCCAGCAGCTTCAGCGGTAACTATGGCTACACCTTC. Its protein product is CASSFSGNYGYTF.